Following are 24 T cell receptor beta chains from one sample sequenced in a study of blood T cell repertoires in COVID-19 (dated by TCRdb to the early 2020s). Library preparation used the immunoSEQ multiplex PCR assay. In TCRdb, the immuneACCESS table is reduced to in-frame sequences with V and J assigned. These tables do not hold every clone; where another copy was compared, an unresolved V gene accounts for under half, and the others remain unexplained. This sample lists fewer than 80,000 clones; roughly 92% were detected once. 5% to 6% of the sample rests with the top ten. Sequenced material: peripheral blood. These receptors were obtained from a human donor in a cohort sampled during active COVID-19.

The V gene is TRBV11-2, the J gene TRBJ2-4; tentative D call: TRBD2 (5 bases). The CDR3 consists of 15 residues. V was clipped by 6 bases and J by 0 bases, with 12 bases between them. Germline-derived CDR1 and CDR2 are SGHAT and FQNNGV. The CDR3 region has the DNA TGTGCCAGCAGGCCTGTACGGGAAGCCAAAAACATTCAGTACTTC. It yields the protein CASRPVREAKNIQYF.

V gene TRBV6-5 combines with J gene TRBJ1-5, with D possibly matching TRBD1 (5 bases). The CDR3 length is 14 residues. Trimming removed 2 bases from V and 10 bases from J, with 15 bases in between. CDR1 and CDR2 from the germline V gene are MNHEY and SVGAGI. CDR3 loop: CASSYEPGGVPQHF. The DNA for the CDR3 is TGTGCCAGCAGTTACGAGCCGGGAGGGGTCCCCCAGCATTTT.

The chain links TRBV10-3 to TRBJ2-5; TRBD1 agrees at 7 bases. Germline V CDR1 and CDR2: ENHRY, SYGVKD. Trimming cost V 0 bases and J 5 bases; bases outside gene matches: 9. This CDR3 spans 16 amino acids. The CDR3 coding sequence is TGTGCCATCAGTGAGTCTAACAGGGGATTAATGGAGACCCAGTACTTC. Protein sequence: CAISESNRGLMETQYF.

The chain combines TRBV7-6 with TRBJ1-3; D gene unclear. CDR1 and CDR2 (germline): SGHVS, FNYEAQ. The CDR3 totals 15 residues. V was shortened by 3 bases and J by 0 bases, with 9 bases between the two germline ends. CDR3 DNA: TGTGCCAGCAGCTTCCTCGGGAGCTCTGGAAACACCATATATTTT. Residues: CASSFLGSSGNTIYF.

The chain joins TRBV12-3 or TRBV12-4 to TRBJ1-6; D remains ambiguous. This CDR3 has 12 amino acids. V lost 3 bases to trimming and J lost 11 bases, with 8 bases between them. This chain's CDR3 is CASSFETTPLHF. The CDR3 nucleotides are TGTGCCAGCAGTTTTGAAACTACACCCCTCCACTTT.

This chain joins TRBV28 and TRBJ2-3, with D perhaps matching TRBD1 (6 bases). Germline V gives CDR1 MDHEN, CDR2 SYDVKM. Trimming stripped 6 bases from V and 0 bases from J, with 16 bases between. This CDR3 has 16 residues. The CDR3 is CASSLTGAYSTDTQYF. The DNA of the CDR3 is TGTGCCAGCAGCTTGACAGGAGCCTATAGCACAGATACGCAGTATTTT.

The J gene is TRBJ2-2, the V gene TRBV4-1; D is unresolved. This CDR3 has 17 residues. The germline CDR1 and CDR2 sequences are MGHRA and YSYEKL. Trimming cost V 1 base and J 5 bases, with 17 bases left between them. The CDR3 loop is CASSQAVIRRGTGELFF. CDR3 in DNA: TGCGCCAGCAGCCAAGCAGTCATTAGGCGCGGTACCGGGGAGCTGTTTTTT.

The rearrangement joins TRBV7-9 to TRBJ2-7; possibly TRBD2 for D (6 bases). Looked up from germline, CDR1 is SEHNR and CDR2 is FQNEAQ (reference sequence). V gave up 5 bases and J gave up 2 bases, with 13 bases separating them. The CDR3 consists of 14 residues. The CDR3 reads CASSGGSVAYEQYF. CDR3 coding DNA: TGTGCCAGCAGCGGGGGGTCGGTAGCCTACGAGCAGTACTTC.

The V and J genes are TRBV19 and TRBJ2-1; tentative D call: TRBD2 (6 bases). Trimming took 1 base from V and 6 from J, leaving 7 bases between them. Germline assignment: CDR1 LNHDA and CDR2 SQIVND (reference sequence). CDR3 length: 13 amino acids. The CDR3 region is CASSIGRGNEQFF. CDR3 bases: TGTGCCAGTAGTATAGGGAGGGGCAATGAGCAGTTCTTC.

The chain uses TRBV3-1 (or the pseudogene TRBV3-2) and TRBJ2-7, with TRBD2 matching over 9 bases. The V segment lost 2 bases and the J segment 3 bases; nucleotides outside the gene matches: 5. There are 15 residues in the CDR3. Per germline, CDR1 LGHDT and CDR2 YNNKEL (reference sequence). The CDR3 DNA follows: TGTGCCAGCAGCCAACGCCTAGCGGGGCACTACGAGCAGTACTTC. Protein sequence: CASSQRLAGHYEQYF.

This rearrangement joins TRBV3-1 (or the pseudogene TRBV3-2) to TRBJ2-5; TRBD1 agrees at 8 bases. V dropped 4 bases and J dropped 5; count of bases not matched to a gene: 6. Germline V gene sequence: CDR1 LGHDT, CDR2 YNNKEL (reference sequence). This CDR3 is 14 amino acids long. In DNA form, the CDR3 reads TGTGCCAGCAGCCTCCCAGGGGGCGGGGAGACCCAGTACTTC. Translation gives CASSLPGGGETQYF.

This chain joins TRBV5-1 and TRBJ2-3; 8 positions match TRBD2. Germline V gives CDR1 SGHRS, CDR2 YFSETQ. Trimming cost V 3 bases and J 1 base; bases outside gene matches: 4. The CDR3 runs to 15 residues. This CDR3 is CASSWSGGRTDTQYF. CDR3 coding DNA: TGCGCCAGCAGCTGGAGCGGGGGCCGCACAGATACGCAGTATTTT.

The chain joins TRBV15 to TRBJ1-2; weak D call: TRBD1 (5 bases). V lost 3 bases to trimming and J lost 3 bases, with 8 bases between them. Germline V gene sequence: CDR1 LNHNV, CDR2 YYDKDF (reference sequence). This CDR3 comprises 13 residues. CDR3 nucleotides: TGTGCCACCAGCAGGGGGCTCGACTATGGCTACACCTTC. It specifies CATSRGLDYGYTF.

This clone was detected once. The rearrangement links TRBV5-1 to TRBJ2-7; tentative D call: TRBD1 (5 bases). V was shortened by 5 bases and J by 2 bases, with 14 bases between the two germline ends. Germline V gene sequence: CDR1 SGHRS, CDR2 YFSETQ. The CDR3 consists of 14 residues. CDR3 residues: CASRPQTGTYEQYF. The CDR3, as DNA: TGCGCCAGCAGGCCCCAAACAGGAACCTACGAGCAGTACTTC. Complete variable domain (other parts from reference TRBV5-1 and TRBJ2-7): KAGVTQTPRYLIKTRGQQVTLSCSPISGHRSVSWYQQTPGQGLQFLFEYFSETQRNKGNFPGRFSGRQFSNSRSEMNVSTLELGDSALYLCASRPQTGTYEQYFGPGTRLTVT.

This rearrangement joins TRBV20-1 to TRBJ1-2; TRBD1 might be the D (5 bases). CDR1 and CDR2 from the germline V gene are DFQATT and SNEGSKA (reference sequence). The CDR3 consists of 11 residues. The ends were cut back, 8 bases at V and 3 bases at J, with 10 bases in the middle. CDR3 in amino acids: CSPRGDYGYTF. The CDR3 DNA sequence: TGCAGTCCTCGGGGGGACTATGGCTACACCTTC.

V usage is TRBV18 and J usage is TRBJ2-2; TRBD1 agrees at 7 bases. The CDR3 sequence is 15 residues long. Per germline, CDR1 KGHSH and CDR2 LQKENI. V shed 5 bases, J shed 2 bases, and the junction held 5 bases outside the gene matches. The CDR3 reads CASSKDRVNTGELFF. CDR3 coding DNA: TGTGCCAGCTCAAAAGACAGGGTCAACACCGGGGAGCTGTTTTTT. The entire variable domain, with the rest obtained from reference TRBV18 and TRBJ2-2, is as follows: NAGVMQNPRHLVRRRGQEARLRCSPMKGHSHVYWYRQLPEEGLKFMVYLQKENIIDESGMPKERFSAEFPKEGPSILRIQQVVRGDSAAYFCASSKDRVNTGELFFGEGSRLTVL.

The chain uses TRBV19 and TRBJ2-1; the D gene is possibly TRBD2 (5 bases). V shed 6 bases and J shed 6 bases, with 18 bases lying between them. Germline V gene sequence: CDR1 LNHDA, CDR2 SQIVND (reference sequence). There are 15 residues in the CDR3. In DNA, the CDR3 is TGTGCCAGTAGAGCAGGCCCCGCCGGGGTCAATGAGCAGTTCTTC. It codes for CASRAGPAGVNEQFF.

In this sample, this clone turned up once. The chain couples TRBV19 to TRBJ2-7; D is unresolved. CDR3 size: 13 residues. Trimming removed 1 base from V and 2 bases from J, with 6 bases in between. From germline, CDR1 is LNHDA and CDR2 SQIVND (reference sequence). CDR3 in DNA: TGTGCCAGTAGTATAGGGCGGACCTACGAGCAGTACTTC. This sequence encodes CASSIGRTYEQYF.

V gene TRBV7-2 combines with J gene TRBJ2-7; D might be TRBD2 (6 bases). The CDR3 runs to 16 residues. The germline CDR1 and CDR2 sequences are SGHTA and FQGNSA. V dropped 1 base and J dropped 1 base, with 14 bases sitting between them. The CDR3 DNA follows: TGTGCCAGCAGCTTAGGGAGGGGCGTGGGGTCCTACGAGCAGTACTTC. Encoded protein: CASSLGRGVGSYEQYF.

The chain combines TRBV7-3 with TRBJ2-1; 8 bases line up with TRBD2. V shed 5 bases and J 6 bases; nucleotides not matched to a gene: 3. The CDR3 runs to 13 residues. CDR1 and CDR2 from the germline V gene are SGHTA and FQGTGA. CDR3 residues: CASSPGTSNEQFF. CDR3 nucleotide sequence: TGTGCCAGCAGCCCCGGGACTAGCAATGAGCAGTTCTTC.

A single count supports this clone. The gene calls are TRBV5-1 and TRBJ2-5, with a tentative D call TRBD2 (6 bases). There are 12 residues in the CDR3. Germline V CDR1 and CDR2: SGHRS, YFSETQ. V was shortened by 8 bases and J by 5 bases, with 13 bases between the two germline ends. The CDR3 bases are TGCGCCAGTGGTCGGGACTCCGAGACCCAGTACTTC. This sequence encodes CASGRDSETQYF.

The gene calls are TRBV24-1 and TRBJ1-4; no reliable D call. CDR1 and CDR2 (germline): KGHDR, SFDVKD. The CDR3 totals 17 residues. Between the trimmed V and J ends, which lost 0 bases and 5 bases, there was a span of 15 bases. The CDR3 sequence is CATSDLQFGEGNEKLFF. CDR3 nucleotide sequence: TGTGCCACCAGTGATTTGCAATTCGGGGAGGGCAATGAAAAACTGTTTTTT.

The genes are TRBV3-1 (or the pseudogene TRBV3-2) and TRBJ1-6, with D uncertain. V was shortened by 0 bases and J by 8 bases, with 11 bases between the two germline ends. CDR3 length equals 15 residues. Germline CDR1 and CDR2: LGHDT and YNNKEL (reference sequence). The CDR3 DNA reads TGTGCCAGCAGCCAAGATAGCCAGAAATATTCACCCCTCCACTTT. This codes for CASSQDSQKYSPLHF.

CDR3 bases: TGCAGTGCTAGTGGGACAGGCCCATACGAGCAGTACTTC. Its protein product is CSASGTGPYEQYF. The rearrangement joins TRBV20-1 to TRBJ2-7; 8 positions agree with TRBD1. Trimming cost V 3 bases and J 4 bases; bases outside gene matches: 5. The CDR3 is 13 residues long. The germline CDR1 and CDR2 sequences are DFQATT and SNEGSKA (reference sequence).